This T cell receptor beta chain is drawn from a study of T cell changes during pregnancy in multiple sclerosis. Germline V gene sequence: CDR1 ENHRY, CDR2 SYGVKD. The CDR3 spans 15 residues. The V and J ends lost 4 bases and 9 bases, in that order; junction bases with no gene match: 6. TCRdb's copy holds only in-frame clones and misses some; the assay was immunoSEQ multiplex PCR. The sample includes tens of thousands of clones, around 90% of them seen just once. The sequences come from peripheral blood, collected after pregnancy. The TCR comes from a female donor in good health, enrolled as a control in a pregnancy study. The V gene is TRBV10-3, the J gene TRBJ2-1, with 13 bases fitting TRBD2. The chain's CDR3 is CAISAGLAGESEQFF. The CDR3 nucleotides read TGTGCCATCAGTGCAGGACTAGCGGGAGAGAGTGAGCAGTTCTTC.